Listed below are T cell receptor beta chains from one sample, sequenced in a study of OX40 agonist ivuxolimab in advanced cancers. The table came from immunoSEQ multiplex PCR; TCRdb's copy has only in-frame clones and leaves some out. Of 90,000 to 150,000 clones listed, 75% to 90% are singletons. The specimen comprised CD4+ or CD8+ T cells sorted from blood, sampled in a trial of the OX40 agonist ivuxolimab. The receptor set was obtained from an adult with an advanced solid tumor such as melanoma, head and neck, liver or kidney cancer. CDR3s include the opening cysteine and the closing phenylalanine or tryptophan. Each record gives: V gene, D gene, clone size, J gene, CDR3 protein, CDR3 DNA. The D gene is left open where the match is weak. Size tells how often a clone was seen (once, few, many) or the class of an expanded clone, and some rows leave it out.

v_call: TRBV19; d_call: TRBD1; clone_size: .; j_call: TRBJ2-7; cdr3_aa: CASGGQGGYEQYF; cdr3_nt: TGTGCCAGTGGAGGACAGGGTGGGTACGAGCAGTACTTC
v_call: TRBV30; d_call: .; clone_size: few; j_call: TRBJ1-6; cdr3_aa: CACTSGAGRNSPLHF; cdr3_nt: TGTGCCTGCACCAGCGGGGCAGGGCGCAATTCACCCCTCCACTTT
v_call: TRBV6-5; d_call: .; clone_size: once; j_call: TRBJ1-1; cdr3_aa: CASSPATEAFF; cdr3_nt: TGTGCCAGCAGTCCAGCCACTGAAGCTTTCTTT
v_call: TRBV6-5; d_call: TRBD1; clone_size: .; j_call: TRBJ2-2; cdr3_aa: CASSSPGQGLEGELFF; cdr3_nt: TGTGCCAGCAGTTCTCCGGGACAGGGCTTGGAGGGAGAGCTGTTTTTT
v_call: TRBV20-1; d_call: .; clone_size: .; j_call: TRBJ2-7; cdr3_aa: CSAREDYEQYF; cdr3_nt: TGCAGTGCTAGAGAGGACTACGAGCAGTACTTC
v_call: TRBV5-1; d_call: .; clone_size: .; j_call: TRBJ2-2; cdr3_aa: CASSLLTGNTGELFF; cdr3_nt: TGCGCCAGCAGCTTGTTGACAGGGAACACCGGGGAGCTGTTTTTT
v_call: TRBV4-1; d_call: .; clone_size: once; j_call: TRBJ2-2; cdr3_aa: CASSQAGSSAGELFF; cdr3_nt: TGCGCCAGCAGCCAAGCGGGATCTAGCGCCGGGGAGCTGTTTTTT
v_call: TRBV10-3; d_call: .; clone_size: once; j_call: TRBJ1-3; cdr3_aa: CAIRADVSGNTIYF; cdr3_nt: TGTGCCATCAGGGCAGACGTCTCTGGAAACACCATATATTTT
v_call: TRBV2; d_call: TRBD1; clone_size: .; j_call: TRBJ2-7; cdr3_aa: CATGTGGSYEQYF; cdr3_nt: TGTGCCACCGGGACAGGGGGCTCCTACGAGCAGTACTTC
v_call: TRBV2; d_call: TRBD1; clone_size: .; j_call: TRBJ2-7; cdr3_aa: CASSGGTGSYEQYF; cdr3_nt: TGTGCCAGCAGCGGCGGGACAGGGTCCTACGAGCAGTACTTC
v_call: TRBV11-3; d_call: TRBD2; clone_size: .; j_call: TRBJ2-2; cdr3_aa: CASSQYSGGVTWELFF; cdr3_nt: TGTGCCAGCAGTCAATATAGCGGGGGGGTCACCTGGGAGCTGTTTTTT
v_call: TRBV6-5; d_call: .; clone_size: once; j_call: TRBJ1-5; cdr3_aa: CASRSSGVAQPQHF; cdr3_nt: TGTGCCAGCAGGTCGTCGGGGGTCGCTCAGCCCCAGCATTTT
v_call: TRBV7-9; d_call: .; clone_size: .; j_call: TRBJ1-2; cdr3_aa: CASSFRGANYGYTF; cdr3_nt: TGTGCCAGCAGCTTCCGAGGGGCCAACTATGGCTACACCTTC
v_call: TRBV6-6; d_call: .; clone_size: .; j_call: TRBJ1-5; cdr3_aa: CASSGPGGQPQHF; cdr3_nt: TGTGCCAGCTCCGGGCCCGGGGGTCAGCCCCAGCATTTT
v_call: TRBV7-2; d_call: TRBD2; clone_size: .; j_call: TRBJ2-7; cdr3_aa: CASSYTSGGNGYEQYF; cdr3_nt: TGTGCCAGCAGCTATACTAGCGGGGGGAATGGGTACGAGCAGTACTTC
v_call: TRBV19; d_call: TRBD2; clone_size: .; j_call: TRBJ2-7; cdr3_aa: CASSPGLAETYEQYF; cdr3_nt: TGTGCCAGTAGTCCGGGACTAGCTGAGACCTACGAGCAGTACTTC
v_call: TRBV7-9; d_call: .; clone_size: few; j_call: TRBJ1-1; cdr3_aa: CASSLEGKAFF; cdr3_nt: TGTGCCAGCAGCTTAGAAGGAAAGGCTTTCTTT
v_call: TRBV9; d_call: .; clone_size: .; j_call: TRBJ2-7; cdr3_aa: CASSVESYYEQYF; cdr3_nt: TGTGCCAGCAGCGTAGAGAGTTATTACGAGCAGTACTTC
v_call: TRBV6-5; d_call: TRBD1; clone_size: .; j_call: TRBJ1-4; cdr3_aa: CASRIGQGDEKLFF; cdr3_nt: TGTGCCAGCAGAATAGGACAGGGGGATGAAAAACTGTTTTTT
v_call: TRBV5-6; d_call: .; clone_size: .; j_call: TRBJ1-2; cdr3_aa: CASSLGFGNTF; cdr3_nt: TGTGCCAGCAGCTTGGGATTCGGTAACACCTTC
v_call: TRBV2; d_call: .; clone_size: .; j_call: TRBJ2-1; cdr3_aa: CASSQSEGGGNEQFF; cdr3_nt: TGTGCCAGCAGCCAATCCGAGGGGGGAGGGAATGAGCAGTTCTTC
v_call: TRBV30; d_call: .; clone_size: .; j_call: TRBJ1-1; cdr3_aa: CAWSVKRGWITEAFF; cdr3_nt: TGTGCCTGGAGTGTTAAAAGGGGGTGGATCACTGAAGCTTTCTTT